Following are 16 T cell receptor beta chains from one sample sequenced in a study of regulatory T cells in long-lasting Graves disease. Both iRepertoire HTBI primers and Arm-PCR of CDR3 regions were used to build the TCR beta libraries. A single record per CDR3 protein comes from TCRdb applying MiXCR to the multiplex PCR reads. Found here are fewer than 650,000 distinct CDR3 sequences, about 15% of them singletons; the top ten hold about 12%. Stated time point: newly diagnosed GD, antithyroid drugs for less than 3 months. Isolated PBMC RNA provided the starting material for the TCR library. The same data also contributed to another study, on T cells in Graves' hyperthyroidism and ophthalmopathy.

The sample was peripheral blood mononuclear cells (PBMCs), taken at new diagnosis, from a patient treated with antithyroid drugs. The receptors originated from a man between 18 and 29 years old with Graves disease.

This clonotype was recorded many times. The J gene is TRBJ2-3, the V gene TRBV28; 7 bases align to TRBD1. J gave up 7 bases and V 4 bases, and 17 bases lay outside the gene matches. CDR1 is MDHEN, CDR2 SYDVKM, per germline. This CDR3 spans 17 amino acids. The CDR3 is CASSSGTDWGVRNTQYF. CDR3 DNA sequence: TGTGCCAGCAGTTCCGGGACAGATTGGGGTGTAAGGAATACGCAGTATTTT.

This clonotype was seen more than once but under ten times. This sequence joins TRBV5-1 and TRBJ1-1, with D possibly matching TRBD1 (5 bases). Germline CDR1 reads SGHRS; CDR2 reads YFSETQ. The CDR3 length is 14 residues. V shed 6 bases and J shed 10 bases, with 22 bases lying between them. This chain's CDR3 is CASTVGTAGVGAFF. CDR3 sequence (DNA): TGCGCCAGCACCGTAGGGACCGCCGGCGTGGGAGCTTTCTTT.

In its sample, this clonotype was seen many times. This CDR3 reads CASEVAGTGISGYTF. The CDR3, as DNA: TGTGCCAGTGAGGTAGCCGGGACCGGGATCAGTGGCTACACCTTC. V gene TRBV19 combines with J gene TRBJ1-2, with D maybe TRBD1 (5 bases). V was clipped by 8 bases and J by 7 bases, with 23 bases between them. The germline V gene has CDR1 LNHDA and CDR2 SQIVND (reference sequence). CDR3 length equals 15 residues.

There are a few counts of this clonotype. V and J are TRBV25-1 and TRBJ2-2, with D tentatively TRBD1 (5 bases). V lost 6 bases and J lost 2, with 10 bases in between. From germline, CDR1 is MGHDK and CDR2 SYGVNS. The CDR3 length is 14 residues. CDR3 sequence (DNA): TGTGCCAGCAGACCACAGGTTAACACCGGGGAGCTGTTTTTT. This translates into CASRPQVNTGELFF.

CDR3 loop: CASSLDRGGAETQYF. As DNA, the CDR3 is TGTGCCAGCAGCTTAGATAGGGGAGGAGCGGAGACCCAGTACTTC. The chain combines TRBV11-2 with TRBJ2-5, with a possible D match to TRBD2 (6 bases). The V and J ends lost 0 bases and 5 bases respectively, with 13 bases between them. The V gene's germline CDR1 is SGHAT and CDR2 FQNNGV. The CDR3 has 15 amino acids.

V gene TRBV7-6 combines with J gene TRBJ2-7; 11 bases map to TRBD2. CDR1 is SGHVS and CDR2 is FNYEAQ in the germline V gene. The CDR3 covers 16 residues. Trimming removed 6 bases from V and 3 bases from J; junction bases left unmatched: 10. The CDR3 sequence is CASRQGTSGGLYEQYF. As DNA, the CDR3 is TGTGCCAGCAGGCAGGGGACTAGCGGAGGACTCTACGAGCAGTACTTC.

This clonotype appeared many times. The chain combines TRBV5-1 with TRBJ2-1, with a weak D call TRBD2 (6 bases). V lost 0 bases and J 5 bases, leaving 12 bases between the germline ends. From germline, CDR1 is SGHRS and CDR2 YFSETQ. This CDR3 has 15 residues. CDR3 sequence (DNA): TGCGCCAGCAGCTTGGCTGTGGGAGGCCACAATGAGCAGTTCTTC. This encodes CASSLAVGGHNEQFF. The full variable domain, with the rest looked up from reference TRBV5-1 and TRBJ2-1, is KAGVTQTPRYLIKTRGQQVTLSCSPISGHRSVSWYQQTPGQGLQFLFEYFSETQRNKGNFPGRFSGRQFSNSRSEMNVSTLELGDSALYLCASSLAVGGHNEQFFGPGTRLTVL.

This clonotype turned up a few times. The chain is built from TRBV4-1 and TRBJ2-7, with 9 bases identical to TRBD2. The germline CDR1 and CDR2 sequences are MGHRA and YSYEKL. With V trimmed by 4 bases and J by 0 bases, 13 bases remained unmatched. The CDR3 covers 18 residues. CDR3 region: CASSRIPFLAGPSYEQYF. The CDR3 region has the DNA TGCGCCAGCAGCCGCATCCCCTTTCTAGCGGGACCCTCCTACGAGCAGTACTTC.

To note about this clonotype: This likely reflects a read error, since a far larger clone is one base away. V and J are TRBV7-9 and TRBJ2-1; 10 bases align to TRBD2. Germline V gene sequence: CDR1 SEHNR, CDR2 FQNEAQ (reference sequence). The junction had 17 bases not matched to a gene; V was cut back by 6 bases and J by 12 bases. The CDR3 is made up of 16 amino acids. The CDR3 reads CASRAMGTSVLDGQFF. Written as DNA, the CDR3 is TGTGCCAGCAGAGCTATGGGGACTAGCGTATTGGATGGGCAGTTCTTC.

This clonotype was picked up a small number of times. The chain uses TRBV5-1 and TRBJ1-3; no reliable D call. The CDR3 has 17 residues. Trimming removed 1 base at V and 4 bases at J, with 18 bases between. Germline CDR1 and CDR2: SGHRS and YFSETQ. Here the CDR3 reads CASSLWSVASTGNTIYF. The CDR3 nucleotides read TGCGCCAGCAGCTTGTGGTCCGTCGCGTCGACCGGAAACACCATATATTTT.

The chain uses TRBV7-9 and TRBJ2-7; TRBD1 agrees at 7 bases. Trimming removed 10 bases from V and 5 bases from J; junction bases left unmatched: 14. The CDR3 loop spans 14 amino acids. The V gene's germline CDR1 is SEHNR and CDR2 FQNEAQ (reference sequence). In nucleotides, the CDR3 is TGTGCCATAAGAAAAGGGGGCGCCGGAAACGAGCAGTACTTC. Protein product: CAIRKGGAGNEQYF.

This clonotype has ten or more counts. The chain links TRBV7-8 to TRBJ1-2, with D uncertain. The CDR3 extends over 15 amino acids. With 5 bases removed from V and 4 bases from J, the gap between germline ends came to 17 bases. Germline V gene sequence: CDR1 SGHVS, CDR2 FQNEAQ. CDR3 region: CASSLSSSFLYGYTF. CDR3 DNA: TGTGCCAGCAGCCTAAGCTCCAGTTTCCTCTATGGCTACACCTTC.

This clonotype came up many times. Germline is not matched at one junction end, which may reflect a read error. The V gene is TRBV4-1, the J gene TRBJ2-1; 14 nucleotides agree with TRBD2. The CDR3 covers 15 residues. Germline CDR1 MGHRA, CDR2 YSYEKL. In DNA, the CDR3 is TGTGCCAGCAGTTTGGGGACTAGCGGGAGTTATGAGCAGTTCTTC. It specifies CASSLGTSGSYEQFF.

In this sample, this clonotype turned up many times. The chain joins TRBV11-1 to TRBJ2-7, with 8 nucleotides matching TRBD2. This CDR3 comprises 13 residues. Germline CDR1 SGHAT, CDR2 FQDESV (reference sequence). V was pared by 4 bases and J by 5 bases, with 4 bases of the junction left unmatched. The chain's CDR3 is CASSYNSGNEQYF. For the CDR3, the DNA is TGTGCCAGCAGCTACAATAGCGGGAACGAGCAGTACTTC.

This clonotype was seen at least ten times. This CDR3 reads CATSGTSENIQYF. In DNA form, the CDR3 reads TGTGCCACCTCCGGGACTTCGGAAAACATTCAGTACTTC. The V gene is TRBV10-3, the J gene TRBJ2-4; TRBD2 might be the D (6 bases). V lost 10 bases, J lost 5 bases, and 15 bases lay in between. Germline V gene data show CDR1 as ENHRY and CDR2 as SYGVKD. The CDR3 loop spans 13 amino acids.

As concerns this clonotype: With a much larger clone just one base away, this may be a read error. The chain carries TRBV30 and TRBJ2-5; tentative D call: TRBD1 (6 bases). This CDR3 is built from 13 residues. In germline, CDR1 is GTSNPN, CDR2 SVGIG (reference sequence). The V end was cut by 4 bases, the J end by 1 base, with 10 bases between. The CDR3 nucleotides are TGTGCCTGGAACGCGGACAGCCAAGAGACCCAGTACTTC. It codes for CAWNADSQETQYF.